Ten or more counts support the clone carrying this T cell receptor beta chain. This sample is part of a study of identical twins. TCRdb passed the 5' RACE reads through MiXCR, listing each CDR3 protein once. The sample records hundreds of thousands of distinct CDR3 sequences, 9% to 15% being singletons. This CDR3 spans 15 amino acids. V was shortened by 1 base and J by 1 base, with 9 bases between the two germline ends. Germline assignment: CDR1 LGHDT and CDR2 YNNKEL (reference sequence). These data are also associated with another study on yellow fever vaccine responses in identical twins.

Source material: CD8+ T cells sorted from blood. The clonotype originates from a young woman in good health. This chain joins TRBV3-1 and TRBJ2-3; tentatively, D is TRBD2 (5 bases). The CDR3 reads CASSQGLRGTDTQYF. The DNA for the CDR3 is TGTGCCAGCAGCCAAGGCTTGAGGGGCACAGATACGCAGTATTTT.